These T cell receptor beta chains were read from a single sample in a study of T cell repertoires in aging, cancer and after chemotherapy. In TCRdb, the multiplex PCR reads were re-called with MiXCR into one record per CDR3 protein. This sample has about 10,000 distinct CDR3 sequences, with 20% to 30% found just once. The sample was blood. These receptors originate from a human donor in good health. CDR3s include the opening cysteine and the closing phenylalanine or tryptophan. Each record gives: D gene, clone size, J gene, V gene, CDR3 protein, CDR3 DNA. D genes are given only for firm matches. Expanded clones get a size class; other rows say once, few or many, or leave the size out.

>TRBD1|few|TRBJ2-5|TRBV6-6
CATTTGQGSRRETQYF
TGTGCCACCACAACGGGACAGGGGAGTCGTCGAGAGACCCAGTACTTC
>TRBD2|few|TRBJ2-1|TRBV30
CAWSVRAGGLSDGEQFF
TGTGCCTGGAGTGTACGTGCGGGGGGCCTCTCTGACGGTGAGCAGTTCTTC
>.|few|TRBJ2-7|TRBV7-2
CASSSGTSTYEQYF
TGTGCCAGCAGCTCCGGGACTTCCACCTACGAGCAGTACTTC
>.|medium-sized|TRBJ2-7|TRBV30
CAWSVPGRYEQYF
TGTGCCTGGAGTGTTCCAGGGAGGTACGAGCAGTACTTC
>.|few|TRBJ2-1|TRBV5-5
CASSPGIGRPHEQFF
TGTGCCAGCAGCCCCGGGATCGGCAGGCCCCATGAGCAGTTCTTC
>.|medium-sized|TRBJ1-4|TRBV19
CASSTVVGVGEKLFF
TGTGCCAGTAGTACGGTAGTGGGGGTCGGCGAAAAACTGTTTTTT
>.|.|TRBJ2-1|TRBV15
CATSRGQTGNEQFF
TGTGCCACCAGCAGAGGCCAAACAGGGAATGAGCAGTTCTTC
>.|.|TRBJ2-3|TRBV4-3
CASSQGWMNTQYF
TGCGCCAGCAGCCAAGGGTGGATGAATACGCAGTATTTT
>.|medium-sized|TRBJ1-2|TRBV6-1
CASSESVGQPYGYTF
TGTGCCAGCAGTGAGAGTGTGGGCCAGCCCTATGGCTACACCTTC
>TRBD1|medium-sized|TRBJ2-7|TRBV13
CASSPDRGIDEQYF
TGTGCCAGCAGCCCCGACAGGGGGATAGACGAGCAGTACTTC
>.|.|TRBJ2-7|TRBV24-1
CATSDLQGQQYF
TGTGCCACCAGTGATCTACAGGGCCAGCAGTACTTC
>.|.|TRBJ2-5|TRBV7-2
CASSPGFSYQETQYF
TGTGCCAGCAGCCCAGGCTTCTCGTACCAAGAGACCCAGTACTTC
>TRBD1|medium-sized|TRBJ1-2|TRBV6-1
CASSEQGAVYGYTF
TGTGCCAGCAGTGAACAGGGGGCTGTCTATGGCTACACCTTC
>TRBD1|medium-sized|TRBJ1-6|TRBV30
CAWSVSTGVNSPLHF
TGTGCCTGGAGTGTATCGACAGGGGTGAATTCACCCCTCCACTTT
>.|.|TRBJ1-6|TRBV27
CASSVDPGILNSPLHF
TGTGCCAGCAGCGTCGACCCCGGGATCCTTAATTCACCCCTCCACTTT
>.|few|TRBJ1-1|TRBV5-1
CASGIGTLGTTEAFF
TGCGCCAGCGGCATAGGCACCCTGGGTACCACTGAAGCTTTCTTT
>.|medium-sized|TRBJ1-6|TRBV10-1
CASSQRVDSLTYNSPLHF
TGCGCCAGCAGTCAGAGAGTAGACAGCCTTACCTATAATTCACCCCTCCACTTT
>.|medium-sized|TRBJ1-3|TRBV27
CASKYRVLGITGNTIYF
TGTGCCAGCAAATACAGGGTTCTCGGGATTACGGGAAACACCATATATTTT
>TRBD2|.|TRBJ2-5|TRBV20-1
CSAPKAGGRETQYF
TGCAGTGCCCCCAAAGCGGGGGGGAGGGAGACCCAGTACTTC
>TRBD2|medium-sized|TRBJ2-3|TRBV30
CAWTIAGGTGDTQYF
TGTGCCTGGACGATAGCGGGGGGCACAGGAGATACGCAGTATTTT
>.|.|TRBJ2-3|TRBV12-3/TRBV12-4
CASSPLRTTDTQYF
TGTGCCAGCAGTCCCCTTAGGACCACAGATACGCAGTATTTT
>.|medium-sized|TRBJ2-7|TRBV30
CAWNDGTYEQYF
TGTGCCTGGAACGACGGTACCTACGAGCAGTACTTC
>.|.|TRBJ2-2|TRBV2
CASSRGVTGELFF
TGTGCCAGCAGCCGAGGGGTCACCGGGGAGCTGTTTTTT
>TRBD1|medium-sized|TRBJ1-1|TRBV6-4
CASRQGPGTEAFF
TGTGCCAGTCGACAGGGCCCAGGCACTGAAGCTTTCTTT
>TRBD1|few|TRBJ2-3|TRBV24-1
CATSDFGQGYDTQYF
TGTGCCACCAGTGACTTCGGACAGGGCTACGATACGCAGTATTTT
>.|medium-sized|TRBJ1-2|TRBV6-5
CASSQGYGYTF
TGTGCCAGCAGCCAGGGCTATGGCTACACCTTC
>.|.|TRBJ2-1|TRBV13
CASSLLEYNEQFF
TGTGCCAGCAGCCTTCTAGAATACAATGAGCAGTTCTTC
>.|medium-sized|TRBJ1-5|TRBV7-9
CASSLDGLGNQPQHF
TGTGCCAGCAGCTTAGACGGGTTGGGCAATCAGCCCCAGCATTTT
>.|medium-sized|TRBJ2-3|TRBV7-9
CASVEGDTQYF
TGTGCCAGCGTCGAGGGAGATACGCAGTATTTT
>TRBD1|medium-sized|TRBJ2-7|TRBV30
CAWSGVRGLLREQYF
TGTGCCTGGAGTGGAGTCAGGGGGTTGTTACGCGAGCAGTACTTC
>TRBD2|.|TRBJ2-7|TRBV10-3
CASSDSLAGGTPYEQYF
TGTGCCAGCAGTGATTCACTAGCGGGGGGTACTCCCTACGAGCAGTACTTC
>.|few|TRBJ1-5|TRBV20-1
CSALTRYSNQPQHF
TGCAGTGCCCTGACACGGTATAGCAATCAGCCCCAGCATTTT
>TRBD2|.|TRBJ2-5|TRBV4-1
CASSPRTSGGASQETQYF
TGCGCCAGCAGCCCTCGGACTAGCGGGGGGGCGTCTCAAGAGACCCAGTACTTC
>TRBD1|medium-sized|TRBJ1-2|TRBV15
CATSITQGAFYGYTF
TGTGCCACCAGCATCACACAGGGGGCCTTCTATGGCTACACCTTC
>.|.|TRBJ1-3|TRBV6-2/TRBV6-3
CASSLPFQETGNTIYF
TGTGCCAGCAGTTTGCCCTTCCAGGAGACTGGAAACACCATATATTTT